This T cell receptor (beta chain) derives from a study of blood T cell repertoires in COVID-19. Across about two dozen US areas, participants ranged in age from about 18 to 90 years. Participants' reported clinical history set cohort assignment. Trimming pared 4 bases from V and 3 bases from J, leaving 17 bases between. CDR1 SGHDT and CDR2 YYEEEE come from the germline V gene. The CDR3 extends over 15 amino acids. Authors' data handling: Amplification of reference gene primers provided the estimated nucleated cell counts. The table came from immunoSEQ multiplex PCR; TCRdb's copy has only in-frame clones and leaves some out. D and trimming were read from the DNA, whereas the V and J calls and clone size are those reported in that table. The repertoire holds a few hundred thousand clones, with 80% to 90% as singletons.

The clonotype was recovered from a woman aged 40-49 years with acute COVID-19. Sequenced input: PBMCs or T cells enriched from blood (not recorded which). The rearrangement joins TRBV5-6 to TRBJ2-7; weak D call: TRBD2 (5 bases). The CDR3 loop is CASSRWRAMSYEQYF. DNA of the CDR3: TGTGCCAGCAGCCGGTGGCGGGCTATGAGCTACGAGCAGTACTTC.